The present TCR beta chain was sequenced within a study of beta chain features in type 1 diabetes. The entirety of the isolated RNA underwent reverse transcription, so expressed TCRB transcripts were sequenced. Here immunoSEQ multiplex PCR was the method, and the copy in TCRdb shows in-frame clones only, minus some. In the table there are about 270,000 clones, approximately 14% of which are singletons. Study outcomes and limitations: Researchers report that Type 1 diabetes patients had moderately but significantly shorter TCRB CDR3s across all four CD4+ subsets.

The V end lost 2 bases, the J end lost 7 bases, and 5 bases lay between the germline ends. Per germline, CDR1 DFQATT and CDR2 SNEGSKA (reference sequence). CDR3 length: 11 residues. This clone has only a few counts. Its specificity is not known. The chain combines TRBV20-1 with TRBJ2-2; D unresolved. The sequenced sample was naive CD4+ T cells from blood. This TCR derives from a man younger than 40 with type 1 diabetes. CDR3 DNA sequence: TGCAGTGCTAGAACTGACGGGGAGCTGTTTTTT. As protein: CSARTDGELFF.